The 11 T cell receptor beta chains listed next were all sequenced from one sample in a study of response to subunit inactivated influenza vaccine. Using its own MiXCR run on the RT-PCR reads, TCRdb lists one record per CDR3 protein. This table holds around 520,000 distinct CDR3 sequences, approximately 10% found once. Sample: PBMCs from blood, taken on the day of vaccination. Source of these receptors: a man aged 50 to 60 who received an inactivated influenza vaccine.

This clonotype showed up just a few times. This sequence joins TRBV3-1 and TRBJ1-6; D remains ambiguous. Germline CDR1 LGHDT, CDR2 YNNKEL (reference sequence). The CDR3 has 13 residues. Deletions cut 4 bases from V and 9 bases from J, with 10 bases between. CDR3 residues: CASSPQMVSPLHF. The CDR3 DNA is TGTGCCAGCAGCCCCCAGATGGTTTCACCCCTCCACTTT.

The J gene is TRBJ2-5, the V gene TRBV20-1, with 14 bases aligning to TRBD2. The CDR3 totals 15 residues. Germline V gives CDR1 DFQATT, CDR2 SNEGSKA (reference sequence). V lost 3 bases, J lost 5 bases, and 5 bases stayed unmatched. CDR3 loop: CSARPGTSGSETQYF. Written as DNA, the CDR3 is TGCAGTGCTAGGCCGGGGACTAGCGGGAGCGAGACCCAGTACTTC.

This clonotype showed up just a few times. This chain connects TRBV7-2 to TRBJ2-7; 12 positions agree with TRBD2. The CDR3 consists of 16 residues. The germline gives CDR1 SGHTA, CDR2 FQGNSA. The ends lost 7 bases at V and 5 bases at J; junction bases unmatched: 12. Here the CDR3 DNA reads TGTGCCAGCACCCTGACTAGCGGGAGTGTTTTGGACGAGCAGTACTTC. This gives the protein CASTLTSGSVLDEQYF.

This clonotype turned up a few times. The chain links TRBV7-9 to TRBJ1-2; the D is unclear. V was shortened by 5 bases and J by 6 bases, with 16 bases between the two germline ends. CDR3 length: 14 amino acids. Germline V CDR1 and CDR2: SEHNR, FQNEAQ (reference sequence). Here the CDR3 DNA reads TGTGCCAGCAGCGTACTACAGAGTAAGGATGGCTACACCTTC. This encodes CASSVLQSKDGYTF.

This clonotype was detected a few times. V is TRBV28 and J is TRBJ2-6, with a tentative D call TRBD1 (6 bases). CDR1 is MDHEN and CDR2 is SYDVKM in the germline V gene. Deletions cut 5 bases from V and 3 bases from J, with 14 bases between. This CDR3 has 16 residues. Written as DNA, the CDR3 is TGTGCCAGCAGTCCATCAGGGGTTTTTGGGGCCAACGTCCTGACTTTC. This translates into CASSPSGVFGANVLTF.

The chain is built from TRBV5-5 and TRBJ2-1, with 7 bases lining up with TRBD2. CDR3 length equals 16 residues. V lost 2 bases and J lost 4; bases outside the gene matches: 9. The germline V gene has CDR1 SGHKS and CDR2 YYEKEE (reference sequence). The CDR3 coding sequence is TGTGCCAGCAGCTTCCCAGGGACTATGGGATACAATGAGCAGTTCTTC. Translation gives CASSFPGTMGYNEQFF.

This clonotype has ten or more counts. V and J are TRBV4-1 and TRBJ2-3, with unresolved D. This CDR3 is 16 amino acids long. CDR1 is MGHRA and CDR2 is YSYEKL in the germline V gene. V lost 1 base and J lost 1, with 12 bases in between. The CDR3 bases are TGCGCCAGCAGCCAAGGTAACGGGTGGGGCACAGATACGCAGTATTTT. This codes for CASSQGNGWGTDTQYF.

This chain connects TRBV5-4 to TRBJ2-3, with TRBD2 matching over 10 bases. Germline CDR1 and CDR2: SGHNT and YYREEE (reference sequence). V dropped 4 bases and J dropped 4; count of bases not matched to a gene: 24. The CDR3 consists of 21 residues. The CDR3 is CASSVAPGTSVVGAVADTQYF. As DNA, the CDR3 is TGTGCCAGCAGCGTCGCCCCTGGGACTAGCGTAGTAGGGGCAGTCGCAGATACGCAGTATTTT.

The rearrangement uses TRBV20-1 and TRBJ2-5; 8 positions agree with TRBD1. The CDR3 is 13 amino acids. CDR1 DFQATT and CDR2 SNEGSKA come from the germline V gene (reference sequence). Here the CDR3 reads CRGGPGGIETQYF. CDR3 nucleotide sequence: TGCAGAGGGGGGCCAGGGGGCATAGAGACCCAGTACTTC.

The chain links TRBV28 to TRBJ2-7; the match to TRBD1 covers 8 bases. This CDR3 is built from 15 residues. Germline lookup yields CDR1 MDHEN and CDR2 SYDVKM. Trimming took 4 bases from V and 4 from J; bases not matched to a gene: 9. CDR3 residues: CASSSGQGSIYEQYF. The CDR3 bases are TGTGCCAGCAGTTCCGGACAGGGAAGTATTTACGAGCAGTACTTC.

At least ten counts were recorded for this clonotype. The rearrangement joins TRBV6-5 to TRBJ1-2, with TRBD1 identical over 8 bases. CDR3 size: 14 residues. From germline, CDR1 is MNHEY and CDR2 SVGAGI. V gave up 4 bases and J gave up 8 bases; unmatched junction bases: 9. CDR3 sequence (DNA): TGTGCCAGCAGTTCGGACAGGGTGTTACGAGGCTACACCTTC. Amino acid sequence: CASSSDRVLRGYTF.